This T cell receptor (beta chain) emerged from a study of T cells after yellow fever vaccination. Overall study: Preparation used SMART-Seq v4 Ultra Low Input for the low-cell-number fractions.

5'RACE template switching generated TCR cDNA, adding a universal primer site and UMIs. TCRdb passed the 5' RACE reads through MiXCR, listing each CDR3 protein once. The sample carries 150,000 to 200,000 distinct CDR3 sequences, more than 5.5% recorded once. This clonotype was seen at least ten times. Its antigen is unidentified. Broader study findings: On re-exposure, the response was weaker but peaked faster, at day 5 versus 15. There was a possibility that FACS-sorted repertoires contained abundant clonotypes contaminating from the bulk population.

Source: CD4+ T cells sorted from PBMCs, taken 5 to 6 days after the first yellow fever vaccination. This receptor was taken from a man aged 18 to 29 who received the YFV17D yellow fever vaccine.

In DNA form, the CDR3 reads TGCAGTGCCCAGACTAGCGGGGGGCGCACAGATACGCAGTATTTT. This gives the protein CSAQTSGGRTDTQYF. This sequence joins TRBV20-1 and TRBJ2-3; TRBD2 agrees at 13 bases. From germline, CDR1 is DFQATT and CDR2 SNEGSKA (reference sequence). V was pared by 6 bases and J by 1 base, with 4 bases of the junction left unmatched. The CDR3 is 15 amino acids.